Listed below are T cell receptor beta chains from one sample, sequenced in a study of PD-1 blockade in classical Hodgkin lymphoma. Assay used: immunoSEQ multiplex PCR; TCRdb lists only in-frame clones, some missing. Of 50,000 to 65,000 clones in the sample, roughly 85% are singletons; the top ten hold about 8.1%. The starting material was peripheral blood mononuclear cells (PBMCs), obtained before the fourth cycle of nivolumab. These receptors came from a human donor with classical Hodgkin lymphoma. Both conserved end residues are part of each CDR3. Each record gives: V gene, D gene, clone size, J gene, CDR3 DNA, CDR3 protein. D genes are given only for firm matches. Not every row has a clone size; where given, it reads once, few, many or a size class.

v_gene: TRBV25-1; d_gene: .; abundance: .; j_gene: TRBJ1-1; CDR3nt: TGTGCCAGTGGTAACACTGAAGCTTTCTTT; CDR3aa: CASGNTEAFF
v_gene: TRBV2; d_gene: TRBD1; abundance: once; j_gene: TRBJ1-1; CDR3nt: TGTGCCAGCAGTGAGGAGACAGGGGTCACTGAAGCTTTCTTT; CDR3aa: CASSEETGVTEAFF
v_gene: TRBV16; d_gene: .; abundance: .; j_gene: TRBJ2-1; CDR3nt: TGTGCCAGCAGCCGGGGGGCCTACAATGAGCAGTTCTTC; CDR3aa: CASSRGAYNEQFF
v_gene: TRBV5-1; d_gene: .; abundance: .; j_gene: TRBJ2-6; CDR3nt: TGCGCCACAAGAACTAGCTCTGGGGCCAACGTCCTGACTTTC; CDR3aa: CATRTSSGANVLTF
v_gene: TRBV5-1; d_gene: .; abundance: .; j_gene: TRBJ2-5; CDR3nt: TGCGCCAGCAGCTTGCAAGGGGGGGCAGAGACCCAGTACTTC; CDR3aa: CASSLQGGAETQYF
v_gene: TRBV2; d_gene: TRBD1; abundance: once; j_gene: TRBJ1-4; CDR3nt: TGTGCCAGCAGACCGGGACAGACTAATGAAAAACTGTTTTTT; CDR3aa: CASRPGQTNEKLFF
v_gene: TRBV19; d_gene: TRBD1; abundance: .; j_gene: TRBJ2-3; CDR3nt: TGTGCCAGTAGTTGGACAGGGAGTAGCACAGATACGCAGTATTTT; CDR3aa: CASSWTGSSTDTQYF
v_gene: TRBV9; d_gene: .; abundance: .; j_gene: TRBJ1-3; CDR3nt: TGTGCCAGCAGCGTATTATCTGGAAACACCATATATTTT; CDR3aa: CASSVLSGNTIYF
v_gene: TRBV28; d_gene: .; abundance: .; j_gene: TRBJ2-7; CDR3nt: TGTGCCAGCAGGCCCGACGCCTACGAGCAGTACTTC; CDR3aa: CASRPDAYEQYF
v_gene: TRBV5-1; d_gene: TRBD1; abundance: .; j_gene: TRBJ2-2; CDR3nt: TGCGCCAGCCGTATCACCGGGACAGAGAACACCGGGGAGCTGTTTTTT; CDR3aa: CASRITGTENTGELFF
v_gene: TRBV5-4; d_gene: TRBD1; abundance: .; j_gene: TRBJ1-1; CDR3nt: TGTGCCAGCAGCCTAGCACAGGGGCCTGAAGCTTTCTTT; CDR3aa: CASSLAQGPEAFF
v_gene: TRBV5-1; d_gene: .; abundance: .; j_gene: TRBJ2-3; CDR3nt: TGCGCCAGCAGCTTGGCGACAGTCACAGATACGCAGTATTTT; CDR3aa: CASSLATVTDTQYF
v_gene: TRBV5-1; d_gene: .; abundance: .; j_gene: TRBJ2-5; CDR3nt: TGCGCCAGCGGAGGGACAGATCAAGAGACCCAGTACTTC; CDR3aa: CASGGTDQETQYF
v_gene: TRBV5-1; d_gene: .; abundance: .; j_gene: TRBJ1-2; CDR3nt: TGCGCCAGCAGTTCAGGAAACTATGGCTACACCTTC; CDR3aa: CASSSGNYGYTF
v_gene: TRBV6-5; d_gene: .; abundance: .; j_gene: TRBJ1-1; CDR3nt: TGTGCCAGCAGTTACAGTTACCAGGGGAACACTGAAGCTTTCTTT; CDR3aa: CASSYSYQGNTEAFF
v_gene: TRBV7-8; d_gene: .; abundance: .; j_gene: TRBJ1-1; CDR3nt: TGTGCCAGCAGCTACCCCGGGGTCGGAGTGAACACTGAAGCTTTCTTT; CDR3aa: CASSYPGVGVNTEAFF
v_gene: TRBV5-1; d_gene: TRBD1; abundance: .; j_gene: TRBJ1-4; CDR3nt: TGCGCCAGCAGCTTGGCGGGGACAGAGGGTGAAAAACTGTTTTTT; CDR3aa: CASSLAGTEGEKLFF